One sample yielded the 8 T cell receptor beta chains listed below, sequenced in a study of response to subunit inactivated influenza vaccine. Using its own MiXCR run on the RT-PCR reads, TCRdb lists one record per CDR3 protein. The sample consists of 590,000 or so distinct CDR3 sequences, about 15% of them appearing once. Here the sequenced sample was PBMCs from blood, taken around 14 days before vaccination. All receptors derive from a man aged 50-59 years who received an inactivated influenza vaccine.

V usage is TRBV29-1 and J usage is TRBJ2-1, with 9 bases fitting TRBD2. Germline V gene data show CDR1 as SQVTM and CDR2 as ANQGSEA. There are 15 residues in the CDR3. The V gene end was trimmed by 7 bases and the J gene end by 6 bases; junction bases not matched to a gene: 13. As DNA, the CDR3 is TGCAGCGCCGTCCGGGGGACTAGCCTCTTCAATGAGCAGTTCTTC. It is translated as CSAVRGTSLFNEQFF.

The gene calls are TRBV20-1 and TRBJ2-7, with D maybe TRBD1 (6 bases). Deletions cut 6 bases from V and 0 bases from J, with 12 bases between. The germline gives CDR1 DFQATT, CDR2 SNEGSKA (reference sequence). The CDR3 extends over 13 amino acids. CDR3 nucleotide sequence: TGCAGTGCCGGCACACAGGGCTCCTACGAGCAGTACTTC. Translated: CSAGTQGSYEQYF.

The chain recombines TRBV5-5 with TRBJ2-1; D is perhaps TRBD1 or TRBD2 (5 bases each). CDR1 SGHKS and CDR2 YYEKEE come from the germline V gene (reference sequence). The CDR3 sequence is 14 residues long. V dropped 2 bases and J dropped 5 bases, with 11 bases sitting between them. CDR3 sequence: CASSFLGANNEQFF. The CDR3 region has the DNA TGTGCCAGCAGCTTCCTCGGGGCCAACAATGAGCAGTTCTTC.

In its sample, this clonotype was seen a few times. The rearrangement uses TRBV25-1 and TRBJ1-2; TRBD1 matches at 7 bases. The CDR3 spans 13 residues. The germline CDR1 and CDR2 sequences are MGHDK and SYGVNS. With 5 bases clipped from V and 5 bases from J, the junction kept 5 bases outside the gene matches. The CDR3 nucleotides read TGTGCCAGCAGTAAGGGGACAGCATATGGCTACACCTTC. It codes for CASSKGTAYGYTF.

The chain combines TRBV12-3 or TRBV12-4 with TRBJ2-1, with 8 bases matching TRBD1. The CDR3 runs 14 residues. Trimming took 6 bases from V and 6 from J; bases not matched to a gene: 7. CDR3 region: CASRPRTGRNEQFF. CDR3 nucleotides: TGTGCCAGCAGACCTAGGACAGGGCGCAATGAGCAGTTCTTC.

Only a few counts were recorded for this clonotype. The gene calls are TRBV5-8 and TRBJ2-4, with D possibly TRBD2 on 5 matching bases. The CDR3 loop spans 14 amino acids. V shed 1 base and J shed 12 bases, with 17 bases lying between them. Per germline, CDR1 SGHTS and CDR2 YDEGEE. The chain's CDR3 is CASSLWASPLDQYF. The CDR3 DNA reads as TGTGCCAGCAGCTTGTGGGCTAGCCCATTGGATCAGTACTTC.

The gene calls are TRBV27 and TRBJ2-7, with D maybe TRBD1 (6 bases). V lost 3 bases, J lost 9 bases, and 15 bases lay in between. From germline, CDR1 is MNHEY and CDR2 SMNVEV (reference sequence). The CDR3 runs to 13 residues. The DNA for the CDR3 is TGTGCCAGCAGTTTCTCCGAAAAGGACAGGCAGTACTTC. Translating it yields CASSFSEKDRQYF.

This sequence joins TRBV19 and TRBJ1-5, with TRBD1 matching over 7 bases. CDR1 is LNHDA and CDR2 is SQIVND in the germline V gene (reference sequence). The CDR3 is 16 amino acids. Trimming cost V 6 bases and J 0 bases; bases outside gene matches: 8. CDR3 in amino acids: CASSSTGTYSNQPQHF. The CDR3 DNA reads as TGTGCCAGTAGCTCGACAGGGACTTATAGCAATCAGCCCCAGCATTTT.